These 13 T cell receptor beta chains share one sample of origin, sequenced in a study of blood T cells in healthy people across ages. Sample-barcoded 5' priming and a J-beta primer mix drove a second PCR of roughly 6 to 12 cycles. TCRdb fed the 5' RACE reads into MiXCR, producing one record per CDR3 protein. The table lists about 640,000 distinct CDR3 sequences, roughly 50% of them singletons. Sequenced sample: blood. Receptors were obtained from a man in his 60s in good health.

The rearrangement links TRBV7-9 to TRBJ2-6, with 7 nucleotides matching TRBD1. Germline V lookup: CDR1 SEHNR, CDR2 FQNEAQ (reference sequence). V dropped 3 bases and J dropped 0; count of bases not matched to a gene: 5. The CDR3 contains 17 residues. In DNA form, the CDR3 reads TGTGCCAGCAGCTTTAAGGGACAGCACTCTGGGGCCAACGTCCTGACTTTC. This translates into CASSFKGQHSGANVLTF.

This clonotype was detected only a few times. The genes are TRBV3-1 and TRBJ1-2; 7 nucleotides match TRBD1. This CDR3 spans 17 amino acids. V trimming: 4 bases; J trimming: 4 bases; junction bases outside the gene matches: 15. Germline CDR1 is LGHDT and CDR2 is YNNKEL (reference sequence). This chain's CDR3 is CASSLEGGQLKTYGYTF. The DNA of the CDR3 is TGTGCCAGCAGCCTCGAGGGGGGACAGCTTAAGACCTATGGCTACACCTTC.

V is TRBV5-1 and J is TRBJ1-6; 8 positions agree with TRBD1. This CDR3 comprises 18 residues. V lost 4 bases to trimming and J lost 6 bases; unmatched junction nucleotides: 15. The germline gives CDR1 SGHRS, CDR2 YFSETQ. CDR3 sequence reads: CASSGVRSGQGVNSPLHF. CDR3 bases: TGCGCCAGCAGCGGAGTACGTTCCGGACAGGGCGTTAATTCACCCCTCCACTTT.

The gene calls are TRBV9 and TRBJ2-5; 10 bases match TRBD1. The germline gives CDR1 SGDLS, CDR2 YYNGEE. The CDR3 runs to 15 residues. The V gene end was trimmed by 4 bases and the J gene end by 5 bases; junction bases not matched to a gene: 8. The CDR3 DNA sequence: TGTGCCAGCAGCACCCCGACAGGGGGCTTGGAGACCCAGTACTTC. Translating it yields CASSTPTGGLETQYF.

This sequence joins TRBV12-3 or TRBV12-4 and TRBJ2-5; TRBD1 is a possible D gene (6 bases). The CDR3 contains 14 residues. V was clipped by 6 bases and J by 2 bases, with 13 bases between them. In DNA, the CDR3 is TGTGCCAGCAGGTTTAGACAGGCTCAAGAGACCCAGTACTTC. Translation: CASRFRQAQETQYF.

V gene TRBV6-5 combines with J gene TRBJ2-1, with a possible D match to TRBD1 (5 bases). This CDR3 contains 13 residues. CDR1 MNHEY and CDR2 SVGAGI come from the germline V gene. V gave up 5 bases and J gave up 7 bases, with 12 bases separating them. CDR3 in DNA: TGTGCCAGCAGTAGAGCTGCAGGGAATGAGCAGTTCTTC. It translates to CASSRAAGNEQFF.

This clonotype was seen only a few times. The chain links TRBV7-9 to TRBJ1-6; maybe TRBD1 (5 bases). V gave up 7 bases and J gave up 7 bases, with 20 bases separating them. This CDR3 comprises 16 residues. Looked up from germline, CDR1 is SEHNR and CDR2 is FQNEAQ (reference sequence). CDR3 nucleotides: TGTGCCAGCACCCTTTTCGGGACGGATTCAAATTCACCCCTCCACTTT. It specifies CASTLFGTDSNSPLHF. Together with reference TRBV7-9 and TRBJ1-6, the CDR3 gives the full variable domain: DTGVSQNPRHKITKRGQNVTFRCDPISEHNRLYWYRQTLGQGPEFLTYFQNEAQLEKSRLLSDRFSAERPKGSFSTLEIQRTEQGDSAMYLCASTLFGTDSNSPLHFGNGTRLTVT.

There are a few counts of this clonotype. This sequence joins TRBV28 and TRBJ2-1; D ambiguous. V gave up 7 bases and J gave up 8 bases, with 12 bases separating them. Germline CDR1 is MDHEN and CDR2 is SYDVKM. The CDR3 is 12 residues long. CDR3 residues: CASTTTVDEQFF. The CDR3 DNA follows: TGTGCCAGCACCACGACGGTGGATGAGCAGTTCTTC.

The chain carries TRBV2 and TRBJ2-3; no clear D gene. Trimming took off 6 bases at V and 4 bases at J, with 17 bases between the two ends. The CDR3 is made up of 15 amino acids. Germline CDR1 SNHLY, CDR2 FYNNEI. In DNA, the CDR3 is TGTGCCAGCAGCCCTCCTTGGGTGAGCTCAGATACGCAGTATTTT. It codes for CASSPPWVSSDTQYF.

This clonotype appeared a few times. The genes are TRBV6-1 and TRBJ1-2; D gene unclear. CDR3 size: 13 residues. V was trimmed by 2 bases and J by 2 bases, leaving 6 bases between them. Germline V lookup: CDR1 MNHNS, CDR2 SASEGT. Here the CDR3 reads CASSEPGNYGYTF. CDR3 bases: TGTGCCAGCAGTGAACCGGGAAACTATGGCTACACCTTC.

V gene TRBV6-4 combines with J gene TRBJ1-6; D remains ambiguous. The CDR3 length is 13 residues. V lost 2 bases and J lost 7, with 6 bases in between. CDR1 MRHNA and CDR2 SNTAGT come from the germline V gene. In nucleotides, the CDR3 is TGTGCCAGCAGTGACCACGAGAATTCACCCCTCCACTTT. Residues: CASSDHENSPLHF.

In DNA form, the CDR3 reads TGCAGTGCTAGAGAGCATGGACGGGGAAATCAGCCCCAGCATTTT. Its protein is CSAREHGRGNQPQHF. This chain uses TRBV20-1 with TRBJ1-5; D gene ambiguous. The CDR3 extends over 15 amino acids. With 0 bases removed from V and 4 bases from J, the gap between germline ends came to 13 bases. CDR1 is DFQATT and CDR2 is SNEGSKA in the germline V gene (reference sequence).

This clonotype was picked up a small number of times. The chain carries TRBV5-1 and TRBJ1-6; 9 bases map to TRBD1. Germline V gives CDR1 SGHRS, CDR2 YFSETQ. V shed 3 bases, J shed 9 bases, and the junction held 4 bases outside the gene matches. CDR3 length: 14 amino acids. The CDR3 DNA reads TGCGCCAGCAGCTCGGACAGGGGTGGTTCACCCCTCCACTTT. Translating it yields CASSSDRGGSPLHF.